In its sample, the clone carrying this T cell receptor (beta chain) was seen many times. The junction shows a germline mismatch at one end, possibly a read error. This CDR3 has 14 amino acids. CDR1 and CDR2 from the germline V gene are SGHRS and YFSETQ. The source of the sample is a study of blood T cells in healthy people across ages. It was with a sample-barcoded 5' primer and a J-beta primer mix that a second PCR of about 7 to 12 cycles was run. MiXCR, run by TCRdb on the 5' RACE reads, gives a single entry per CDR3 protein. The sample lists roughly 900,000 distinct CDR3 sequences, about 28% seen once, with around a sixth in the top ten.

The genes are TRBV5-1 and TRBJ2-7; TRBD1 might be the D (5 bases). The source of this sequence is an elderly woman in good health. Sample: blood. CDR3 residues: CASSLTGSSYEQYF. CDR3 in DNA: TGTGCCAGCAGCTTAACAGGCAGCTCCTACGAGCAGTACTTC.